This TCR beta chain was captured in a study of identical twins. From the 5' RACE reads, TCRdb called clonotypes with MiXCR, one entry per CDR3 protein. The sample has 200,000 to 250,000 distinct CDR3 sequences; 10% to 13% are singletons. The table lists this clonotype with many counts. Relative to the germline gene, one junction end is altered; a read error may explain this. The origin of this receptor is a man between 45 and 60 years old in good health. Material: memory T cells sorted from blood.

The CDR3 sequence: CASSLDGTGPTF. CDR3 bases: TGTGCCAGCAGCTTAGATGGGACGGGACCAACTTTC. The chain couples TRBV11-3 to TRBJ2-7; D is possibly TRBD1 or TRBD2 (5 bases each). Germline V gene sequence: CDR1 SGHNT, CDR2 YENEEA. The CDR3 spans 12 residues.